The 3 T cell receptor beta chains reported below all come from one sample, sequenced in a study of radiotherapy plus CTLA-4 blockade in lung cancer. The protocol was immunoSEQ multiplex PCR, while the TCRdb copy is restricted to in-frame clones and leaves out a portion. In the table there are roughly 32,000 clones, roughly three quarters of which are singletons. This material consisted of peripheral blood, taken from a patient treated with radiotherapy plus ipilimumab. The receptors stem from a human donor with non-small cell lung cancer who had stable disease on radiotherapy plus ipilimumab.

The chain is built from TRBV19 and TRBJ1-5, with TRBD1 matching over 7 bases. Germline CDR1 and CDR2: LNHDA and SQIVND (reference sequence). The J segment lost 3 bases and the V segment lost 3 bases, leaving 5 bases of the junction unmatched. The CDR3 is 15 amino acids. Here the CDR3 DNA reads TGTGCCAGTAGTATCGGACAGGTCAACAATCAGCCCCAGCATTTT. Translating gives CASSIGQVNNQPQHF.

The chain joins TRBV19 to TRBJ1-2; 8 bases are shared with TRBD1. Looked up from germline, CDR1 is LNHDA and CDR2 is SQIVND (reference sequence). The length of the CDR3 is 14 residues. The ends lost 5 bases at V and 8 bases at J; junction bases unmatched: 10. DNA of the CDR3: TGTGCCAGTAGTTCCATCGACAGGGGACGGGGCTACACCTTC. Its protein product is CASSSIDRGRGYTF.

This clone was seen more than once but under ten times. V usage is TRBV7-9 and J usage is TRBJ2-3; D is undetermined. The CDR3 contains 17 residues. Trimming took 5 bases from V and 0 from J, leaving 18 bases between them. Germline loops: CDR1 SEHNR, CDR2 FQNEAQ (reference sequence). CDR3: CASSPRVGRRSTDTQYF. Here the CDR3 DNA reads TGTGCCAGCAGCCCAAGGGTGGGCCGTCGAAGCACAGATACGCAGTATTTT.